A single TCR beta chain is shown here with its context. Its antigen remains unidentified. CDR1 is SQVTM and CDR2 is ANQGSEA in the germline V gene. The CDR3 totals 14 residues. The V end was cut by 4 bases, the J end by 0 bases, with 10 bases between. These data originate in a study of circulating and synovial CD4+ cells in juvenile arthritis. Study-wide points: The pathogenic-like versus bulk T cell difference escaped Vbeta family analysis. Some such blood samples were as oligoclonal as synovium. CPL and bulk CD4 samples differed at least tenfold in T cell genomes. Circulating pathogenic-like lymphocytes shared a substantially higher fraction of CDR3 sequences with synovium than bulk blood.

The method was immunoSEQ multiplex PCR; TCRdb's version includes in-frame clones alone and lacks a portion of them. The table has some 35,000 clones, approximately 96% seen once. Material for sequencing was CD4+ T cells from blood. The V and J genes are TRBV29-1 and TRBJ1-3; unclear D gene. The clonotype was recovered from a human donor with juvenile idiopathic arthritis. The CDR3 region is CSVAGLLSGNTIYF. The CDR3, as DNA: TGCAGCGTTGCCGGACTCCTCTCTGGAAACACCATATATTTT.